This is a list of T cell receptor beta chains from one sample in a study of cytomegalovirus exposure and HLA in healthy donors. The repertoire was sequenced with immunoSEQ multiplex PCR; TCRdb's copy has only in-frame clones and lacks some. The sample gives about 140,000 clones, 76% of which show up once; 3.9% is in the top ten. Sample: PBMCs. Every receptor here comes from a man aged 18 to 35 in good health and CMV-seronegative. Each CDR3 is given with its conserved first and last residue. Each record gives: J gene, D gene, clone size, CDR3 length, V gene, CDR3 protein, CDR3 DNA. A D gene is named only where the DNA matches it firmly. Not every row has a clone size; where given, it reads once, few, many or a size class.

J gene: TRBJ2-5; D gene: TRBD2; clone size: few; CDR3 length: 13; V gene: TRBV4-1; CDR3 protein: CASGASDGGTQYF; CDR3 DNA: TGCGCTAGCGGGGCTAGCGATGGAGGAACCCAGTACTTC
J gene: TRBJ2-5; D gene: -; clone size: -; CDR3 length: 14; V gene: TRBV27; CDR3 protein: CASSFDRFDYGQYF; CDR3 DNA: TGTGCCAGCAGTTTCGACAGGTTTGATTACGGGCAGTACTTC
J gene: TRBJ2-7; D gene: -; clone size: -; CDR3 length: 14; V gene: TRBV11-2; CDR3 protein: CASRPAGTTYEQYF; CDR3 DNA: TGTGCCAGCAGGCCGGCCGGGACAACCTACGAGCAGTACTTC
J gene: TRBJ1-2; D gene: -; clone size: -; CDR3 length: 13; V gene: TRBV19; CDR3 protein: CASSMAGDYGYTF; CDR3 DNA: TGTGCCAGTAGTATGGCGGGGGACTATGGCTACACCTTC
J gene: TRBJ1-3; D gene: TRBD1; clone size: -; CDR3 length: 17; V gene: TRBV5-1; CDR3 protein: CASSSIAGTGSGNTIYF; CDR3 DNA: TGCGCCAGCAGCAGCATCGCCGGGACAGGCTCTGGAAACACCATATATTTT
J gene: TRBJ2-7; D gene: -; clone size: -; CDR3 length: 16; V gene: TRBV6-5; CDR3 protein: CASSYSGNRAPYEQYF; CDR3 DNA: TGTGCCAGCAGTTACTCGGGGAACAGGGCACCGTACGAGCAGTACTTC
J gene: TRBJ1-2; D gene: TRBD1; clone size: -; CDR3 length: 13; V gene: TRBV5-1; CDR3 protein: CASSPTGEDGYTF; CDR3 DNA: TGCGCCAGCAGCCCGACAGGGGAGGATGGCTACACCTTC
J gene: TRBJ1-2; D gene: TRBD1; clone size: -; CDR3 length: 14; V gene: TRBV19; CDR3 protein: CASSIGQGSTGYTF; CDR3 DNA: TGTGCCAGTAGTATTGGACAGGGGAGCACTGGCTACACCTTC
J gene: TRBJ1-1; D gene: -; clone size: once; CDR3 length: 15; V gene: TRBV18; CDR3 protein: CASSKTTRVSTEAFF; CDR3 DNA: TGTGCCAGCTCAAAGACCACTAGGGTTTCCACTGAAGCTTTCTTT
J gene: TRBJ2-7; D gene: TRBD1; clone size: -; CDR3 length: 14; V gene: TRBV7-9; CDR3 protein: CASSAMDREYVQYF; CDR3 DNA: TGTGCCAGCAGCGCTATGGACAGGGAGTACGTGCAGTACTTC
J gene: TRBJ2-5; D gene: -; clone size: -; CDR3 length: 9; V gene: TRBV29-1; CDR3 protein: CSVEGYGYF; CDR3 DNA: TGCAGCGTTGAAGGGTACGGGTACTTC
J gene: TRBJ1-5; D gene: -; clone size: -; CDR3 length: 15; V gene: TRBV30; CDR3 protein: CAWSLDTISNQPQHF; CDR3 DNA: TGTGCCTGGAGTCTTGACACGATCAGCAATCAGCCCCAGCATTTT
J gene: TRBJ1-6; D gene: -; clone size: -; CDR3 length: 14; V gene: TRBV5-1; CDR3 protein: CASSLVAANSPLHF; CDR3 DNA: TGCGCCAGCAGCTTGGTGGCGGCGAATTCACCCCTCCACTTT
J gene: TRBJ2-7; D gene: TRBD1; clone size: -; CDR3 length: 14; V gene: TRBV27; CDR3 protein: CASSGRDRDYEQYF; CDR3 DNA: TGTGCCAGCAGTGGACGGGACAGAGACTACGAGCAGTACTTC
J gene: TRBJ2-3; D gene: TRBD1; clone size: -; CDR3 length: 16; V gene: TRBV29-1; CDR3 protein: CSVGGIRGLTTDTQYF; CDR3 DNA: TGCAGCGTTGGGGGGATAAGGGGGCTTACCACAGATACGCAGTATTTT
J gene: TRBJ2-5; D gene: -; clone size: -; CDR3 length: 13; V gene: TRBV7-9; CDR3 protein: CASSLGLGETQYF; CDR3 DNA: TGTGCCAGCAGCTTGGGACTTGGGGAGACCCAGTACTTC
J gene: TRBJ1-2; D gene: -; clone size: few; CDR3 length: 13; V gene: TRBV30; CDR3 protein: CAWSLQQGGGYTF; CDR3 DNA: TGTGCCTGGAGTTTACAACAGGGTGGAGGCTACACCTTC
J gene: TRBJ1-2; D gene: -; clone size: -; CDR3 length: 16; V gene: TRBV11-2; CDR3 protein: CASSANAGFWDYGYTF; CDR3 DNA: TGTGCCAGCAGCGCGAACGCAGGGTTTTGGGACTATGGCTACACCTTC
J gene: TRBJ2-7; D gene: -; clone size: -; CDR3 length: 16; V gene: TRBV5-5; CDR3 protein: CASSGGTVLSSYEQYF; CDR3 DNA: TGTGCCAGCAGCGGCGGTACGGTTTTAAGCTCCTACGAGCAGTACTTC
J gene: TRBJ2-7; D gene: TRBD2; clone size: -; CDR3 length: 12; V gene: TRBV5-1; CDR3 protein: CAIPSGGYEQYF; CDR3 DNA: TGCGCCATCCCCTCGGGGGGCTACGAGCAGTACTTC
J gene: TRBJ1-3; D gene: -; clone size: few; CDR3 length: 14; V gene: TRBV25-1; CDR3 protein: CASSERGSYNTIYF; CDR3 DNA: TGTGCCAGCAGTGAACGTGGCTCATACAACACCATATATTTT
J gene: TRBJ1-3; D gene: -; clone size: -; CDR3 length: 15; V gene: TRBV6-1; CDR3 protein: CASSLTGISGNTIYF; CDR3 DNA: TGTGCCAGCAGCCTAACGGGGATCTCTGGAAACACCATATATTTT
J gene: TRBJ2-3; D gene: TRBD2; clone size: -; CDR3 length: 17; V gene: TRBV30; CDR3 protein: CAWSGDLAGGTTDTQYF; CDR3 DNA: TGTGCCTGGAGTGGGGATCTAGCGGGGGGTACCACAGATACGCAGTATTTT
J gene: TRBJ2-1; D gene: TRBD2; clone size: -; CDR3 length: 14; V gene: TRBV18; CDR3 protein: CASSPRLLAHEQFF; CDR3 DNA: TGTGCCAGCTCACCAAGACTACTAGCGCATGAGCAGTTCTTC
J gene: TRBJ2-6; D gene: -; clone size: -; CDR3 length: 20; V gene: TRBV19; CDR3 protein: CASSPALGGDRGSGANVLTF; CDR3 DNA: TGTGCCAGTAGTCCCGCCCTCGGCGGGGATCGTGGCTCTGGGGCCAACGTCCTGACTTTC
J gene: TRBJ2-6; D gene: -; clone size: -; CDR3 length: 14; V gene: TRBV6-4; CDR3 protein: CASSALPGANVLTF; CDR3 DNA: TGTGCCAGCAGTGCCCTCCCGGGGGCCAACGTCCTGACTTTC
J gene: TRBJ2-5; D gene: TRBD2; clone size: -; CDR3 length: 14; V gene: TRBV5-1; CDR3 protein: CASSPGLVGETQYF; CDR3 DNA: TGCGCCAGCAGCCCGGGACTAGTGGGAGAGACCCAGTACTTC
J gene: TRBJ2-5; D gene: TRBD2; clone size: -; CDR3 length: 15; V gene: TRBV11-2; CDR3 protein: CASSSPTSGSETQYF; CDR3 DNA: TGTGCCAGCAGCTCCCCGACTAGCGGGAGTGAGACCCAGTACTTC
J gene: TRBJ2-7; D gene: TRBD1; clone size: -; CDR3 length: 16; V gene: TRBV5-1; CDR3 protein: CASSPWTGPSSYEQYF; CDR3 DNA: TGCGCCAGCAGCCCCTGGACAGGGCCGAGCTCCTACGAGCAGTACTTC
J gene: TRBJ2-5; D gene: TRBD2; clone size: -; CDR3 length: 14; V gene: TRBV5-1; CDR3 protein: CASGGGTSQETQYF; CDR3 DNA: TGCGCCAGCGGGGGGGGGACGTCCCAAGAGACCCAGTACTTC
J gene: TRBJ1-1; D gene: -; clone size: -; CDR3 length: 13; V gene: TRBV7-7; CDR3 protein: CASSLAQGGEAFF; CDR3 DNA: TGTGCCAGCAGCTTAGCGCAAGGGGGTGAAGCTTTCTTT
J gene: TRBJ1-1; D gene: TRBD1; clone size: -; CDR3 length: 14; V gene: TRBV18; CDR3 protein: CASSPGQGHTEAFF; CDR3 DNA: TGTGCCAGCTCACCCGGACAGGGACACACTGAAGCTTTCTTT
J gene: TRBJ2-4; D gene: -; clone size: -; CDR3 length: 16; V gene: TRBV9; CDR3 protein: CASSVLDDSSKNIQYF; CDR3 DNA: TGTGCCAGCAGCGTACTGGACGACAGTTCCAAAAACATTCAGTACTTC
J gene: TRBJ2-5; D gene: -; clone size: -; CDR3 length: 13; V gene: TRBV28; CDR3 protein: CASSPRVDGAQYF; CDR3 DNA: TGTGCCAGCAGCCCTAGGGTCGACGGGGCCCAGTACTTC
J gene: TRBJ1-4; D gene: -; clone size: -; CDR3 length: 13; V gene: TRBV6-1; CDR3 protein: CASDGQSNEKLFF; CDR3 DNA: TGTGCCAGCGACGGACAGTCTAATGAAAAACTGTTTTTT
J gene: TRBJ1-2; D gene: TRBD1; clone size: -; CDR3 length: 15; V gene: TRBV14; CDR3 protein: CASSRMGTGNYGYTF; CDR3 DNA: TGTGCCAGCAGCCGGATGGGGACAGGGAACTATGGCTACACCTTC
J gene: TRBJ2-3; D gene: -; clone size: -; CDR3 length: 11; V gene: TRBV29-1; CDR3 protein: CSAGPTDTQYF; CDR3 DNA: TGCAGCGCGGGTCCGACAGATACGCAGTATTTT
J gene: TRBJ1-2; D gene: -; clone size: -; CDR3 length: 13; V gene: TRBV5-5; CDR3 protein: CASSLGRVSGYTF; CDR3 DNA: TGTGCCAGCAGCTTGGGCCGGGTAAGTGGCTACACCTTC
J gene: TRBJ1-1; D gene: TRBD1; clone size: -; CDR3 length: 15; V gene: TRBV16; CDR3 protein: CASSLTGGLNTEAFF; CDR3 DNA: TGTGCCAGCAGCCTTACAGGGGGCCTGAACACTGAAGCTTTCTTT